This TCR beta chain was documented in a study of identical twins. From the 5' RACE reads, TCRdb called clonotypes with MiXCR, one entry per CDR3 protein. This sample has around 530,000 distinct CDR3 sequences; about 16% occur once, and the top ten carry less than 0.5%. The CDR3 runs 14 residues. The V end lost 3 bases, the J end lost 7 bases, and 10 bases lay between the germline ends. In germline, CDR1 is WNHNN, CDR2 SYGVQD (reference sequence). A further study also used this sample, focusing on yellow fever vaccine responses in identical twins.

This TCR derives from a woman aged 18-35 years in good health. The sample was CD4+ T cells sorted from blood. The V and J genes are TRBV10-1 and TRBJ1-6; perhaps TRBD1 as D (5 bases). CDR3 bases: TGCGCCAGCAGTGAACAGGCCTCAAATTCACCCCTCCACTTT. The encoded protein is CASSEQASNSPLHF.